This paragraph reports one TCR beta chain. The antigen is not known. V lost 4 bases, J lost 0 bases, and 11 bases stayed unmatched. The germline gives CDR1 SGHRS, CDR2 YFSETQ. The CDR3 runs 17 residues. This entry is derived from a study of cytomegalovirus exposure and HLA in healthy donors. The primer mix had 60 Vbeta and 13 Jbeta primers. The method was immunoSEQ multiplex PCR; TCRdb's version includes in-frame clones alone and lacks a portion of them. Of over 150,000 clones in the sample, around 82% were seen once. The study, taken as a whole, reports: A later analysis reportedly found that, within productive TCRs, an Asian-associated ancestry cluster had fewer N-insertions than the mean observed across the roughly 730 donors.

The sequence was collected from a woman aged 30 to 39 in good health and CMV-seronegative. The chain uses TRBV5-1 and TRBJ1-1; 8 nucleotides agree with TRBD1. The sequencing input was PBMCs. In nucleotides, the CDR3 is TGCGCCAGCAGCATATGGACAGGGACGGTGGTGAACACTGAAGCTTTCTTT. It specifies CASSIWTGTVVNTEAFF.